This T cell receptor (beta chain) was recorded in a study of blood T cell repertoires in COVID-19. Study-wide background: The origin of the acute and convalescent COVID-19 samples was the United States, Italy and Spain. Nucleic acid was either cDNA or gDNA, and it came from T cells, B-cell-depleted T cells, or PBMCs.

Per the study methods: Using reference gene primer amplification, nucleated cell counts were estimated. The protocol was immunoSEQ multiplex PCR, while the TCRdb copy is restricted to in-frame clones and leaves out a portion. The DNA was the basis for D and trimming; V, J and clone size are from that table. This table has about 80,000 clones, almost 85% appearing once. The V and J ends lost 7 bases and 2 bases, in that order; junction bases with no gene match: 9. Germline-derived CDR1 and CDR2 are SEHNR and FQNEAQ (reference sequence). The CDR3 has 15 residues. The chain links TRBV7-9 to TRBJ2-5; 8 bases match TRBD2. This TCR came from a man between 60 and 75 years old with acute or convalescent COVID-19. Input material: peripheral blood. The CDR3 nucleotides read TGTGCCAGCAAGCTTAATAGCGGGAATCAAGAGACCCAGTACTTC. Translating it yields CASKLNSGNQETQYF.